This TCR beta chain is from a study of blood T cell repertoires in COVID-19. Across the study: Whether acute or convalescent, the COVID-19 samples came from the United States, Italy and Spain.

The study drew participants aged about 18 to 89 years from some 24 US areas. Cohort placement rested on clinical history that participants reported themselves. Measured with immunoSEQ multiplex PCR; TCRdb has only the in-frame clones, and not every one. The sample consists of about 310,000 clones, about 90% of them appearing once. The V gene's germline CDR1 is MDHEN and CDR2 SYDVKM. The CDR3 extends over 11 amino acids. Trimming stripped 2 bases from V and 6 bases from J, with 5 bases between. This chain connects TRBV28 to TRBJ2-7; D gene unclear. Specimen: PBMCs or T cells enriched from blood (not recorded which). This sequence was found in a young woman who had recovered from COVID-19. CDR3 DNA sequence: TGTGCCAGCAGTTTACTCGGCGAGCAGTACTTC. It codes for CASSLLGEQYF. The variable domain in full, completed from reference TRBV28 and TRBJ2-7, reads DVKVTQSSRYLVKRTGEKVFLECVQDMDHENMFWYRQDPGLGLRLIYFSYDVKMKEKGDIPEGYSVSREKKERFSLILESASTNQTSMYLCASSLLGEQYFGPGTRLTVT.